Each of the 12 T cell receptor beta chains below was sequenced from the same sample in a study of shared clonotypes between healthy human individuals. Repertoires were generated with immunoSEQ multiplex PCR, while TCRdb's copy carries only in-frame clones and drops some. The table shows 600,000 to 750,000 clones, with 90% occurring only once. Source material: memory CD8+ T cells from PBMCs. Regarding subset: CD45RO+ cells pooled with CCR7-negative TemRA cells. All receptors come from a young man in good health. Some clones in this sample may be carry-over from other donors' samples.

CDR3: CASSAPLLAGVSGELFF. Written as DNA, the CDR3 is TGTGCCAGCAGCGCTCCACTACTAGCGGGAGTTTCCGGGGAGCTGTTTTTT. The chain has TRBV9 and TRBJ2-2; TRBD2 agrees at 11 bases. V lost 3 bases and J lost 6; bases outside the gene matches: 10. The CDR3 is 17 amino acids. Germline assignment: CDR1 SGDLS and CDR2 YYNGEE.

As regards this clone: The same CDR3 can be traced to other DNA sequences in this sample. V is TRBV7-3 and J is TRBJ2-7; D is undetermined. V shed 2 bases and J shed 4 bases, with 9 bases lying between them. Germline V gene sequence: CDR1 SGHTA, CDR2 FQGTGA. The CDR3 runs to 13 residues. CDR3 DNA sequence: TGTGCCAGCAGCTTACGTCCCGGGTACGAGCAGTACTTC. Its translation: CASSLRPGYEQYF.

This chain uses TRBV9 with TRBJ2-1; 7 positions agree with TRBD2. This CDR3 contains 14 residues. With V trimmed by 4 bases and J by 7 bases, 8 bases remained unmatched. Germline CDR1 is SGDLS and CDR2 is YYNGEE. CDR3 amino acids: CASSPRDYLNEQFF. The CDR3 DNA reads TGTGCCAGCAGCCCCCGGGACTACCTGAATGAGCAGTTCTTC. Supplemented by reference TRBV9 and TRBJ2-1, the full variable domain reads DSGVTQTPKHLITATGQRVTLRCSPRSGDLSVYWYQQSLDQGLQFLIQYYNGEERAKGNILERFSAQQFPDLHSELNLSSLELGDSALYFCASSPRDYLNEQFFGPGTRLTVL.

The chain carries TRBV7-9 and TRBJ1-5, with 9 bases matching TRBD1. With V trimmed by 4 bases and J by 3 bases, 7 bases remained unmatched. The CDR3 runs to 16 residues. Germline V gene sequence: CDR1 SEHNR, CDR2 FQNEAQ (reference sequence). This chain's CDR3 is CASSSTHRGLNQPQHF. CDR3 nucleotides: TGTGCCAGCAGCTCAACCCACAGGGGGCTCAATCAGCCCCAGCATTTT.

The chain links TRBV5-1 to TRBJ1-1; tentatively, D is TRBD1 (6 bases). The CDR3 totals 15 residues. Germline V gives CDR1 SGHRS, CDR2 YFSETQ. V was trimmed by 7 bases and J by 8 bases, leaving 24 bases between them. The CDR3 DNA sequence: TGCGCCAGCTCCCCTGCGGGGGGCGGCCTCATCGAAGCTTTCTTT. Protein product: CASSPAGGGLIEAFF.

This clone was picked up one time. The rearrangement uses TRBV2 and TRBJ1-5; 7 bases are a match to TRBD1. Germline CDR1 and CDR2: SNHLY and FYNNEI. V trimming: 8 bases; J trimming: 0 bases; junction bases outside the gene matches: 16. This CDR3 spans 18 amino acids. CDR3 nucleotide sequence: TGTGCCAGCTCCAACTCCCCGGGACAGACTCATAGCAATCAGCCCCAGCATTTT. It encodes CASSNSPGQTHSNQPQHF.

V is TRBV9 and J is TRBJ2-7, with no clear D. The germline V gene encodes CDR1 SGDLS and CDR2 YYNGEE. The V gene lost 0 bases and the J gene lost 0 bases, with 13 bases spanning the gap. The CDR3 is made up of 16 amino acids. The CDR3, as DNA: TGTGCCAGCAGCGTAGCCGGCGCGGATAGCTCCTACGAGCAGTACTTC. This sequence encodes CASSVAGADSSYEQYF. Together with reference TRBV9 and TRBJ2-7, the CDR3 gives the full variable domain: DSGVTQTPKHLITATGQRVTLRCSPRSGDLSVYWYQQSLDQGLQFLIQYYNGEERAKGNILERFSAQQFPDLHSELNLSSLELGDSALYFCASSVAGADSSYEQYFGPGTRLTVT.

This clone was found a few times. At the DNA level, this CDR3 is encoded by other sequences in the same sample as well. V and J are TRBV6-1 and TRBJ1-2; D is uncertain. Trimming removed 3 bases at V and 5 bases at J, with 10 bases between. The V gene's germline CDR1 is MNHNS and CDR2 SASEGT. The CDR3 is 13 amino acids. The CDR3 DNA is TGTGCCAGCAGTGAGGGTGTGGGATATGGCTACACCTTC. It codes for CASSEGVGYGYTF.

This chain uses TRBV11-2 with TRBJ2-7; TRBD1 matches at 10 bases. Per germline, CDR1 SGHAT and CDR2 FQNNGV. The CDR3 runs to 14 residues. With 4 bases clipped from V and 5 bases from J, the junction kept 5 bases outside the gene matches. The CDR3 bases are TGTGCCAGCAGCTGGGACAGGGGAGCGAACGAGCAGTACTTC. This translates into CASSWDRGANEQYF.

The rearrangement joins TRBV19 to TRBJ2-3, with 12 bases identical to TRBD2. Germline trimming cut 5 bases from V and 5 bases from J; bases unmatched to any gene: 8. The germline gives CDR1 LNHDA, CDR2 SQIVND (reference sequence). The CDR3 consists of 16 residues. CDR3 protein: CASSANPGLAGDTQYF. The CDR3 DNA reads TGTGCCAGTAGTGCTAATCCGGGACTAGCGGGAGATACGCAGTATTTT.

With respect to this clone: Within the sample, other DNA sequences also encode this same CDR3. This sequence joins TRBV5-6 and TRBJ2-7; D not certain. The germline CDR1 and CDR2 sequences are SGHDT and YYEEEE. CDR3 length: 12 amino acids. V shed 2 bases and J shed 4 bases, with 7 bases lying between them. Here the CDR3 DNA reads TGTGCCAGCAGCTTCGGGTCGTACGAGCAGTACTTC. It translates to CASSFGSYEQYF.

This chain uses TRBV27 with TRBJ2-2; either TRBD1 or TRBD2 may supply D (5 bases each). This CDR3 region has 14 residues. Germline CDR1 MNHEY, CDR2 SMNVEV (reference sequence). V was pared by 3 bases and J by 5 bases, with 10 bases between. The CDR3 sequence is CASSFLRETGELFF. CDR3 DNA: TGTGCCAGCAGTTTTCTCAGGGAGACCGGGGAGCTGTTTTTT.